This T cell receptor (beta chain) originates from a study of T cell responses to AZD1222 COVID-19 vaccine (dated by TCRdb to 2020 to 2022). With respect to the entire study: AZD1222 recipients given second doses at about 4 weeks or at about 12 weeks were pooled, since spike-specific TCR depth and breadth were not found to differ between the two schedules. A total of about 230 trial participants underwent TCR sequencing, of whom about 210 received two doses of AZD1222 and approximately 25 received two doses of the MenACWY control vaccine. Trial participants were enrolled into age subgroups of 18-55, 56-69 and 70-plus years, which contained about 150, 27 and 61 TCR-sequenced participants, respectively.

On this clone: The antigen this receptor binds is unknown. No much larger clone is present one base from it, and per-base qualities are unavailable.

The time point label here, explained by the study, means: baseline before first vaccination. Vaccinee samples came from UK trials COV001 and COV002, including a single-blind randomized controlled phase 2/3 trial of AZD1222 (ChAdOx1 nCoV-19) in healthy adults. For TCRbeta chain sequencing, PBMC samples were collected from trial participants at day 0 and at day 28 after the second dose. The CDR3 regions of human TCRbeta chains were subjected to immunosequencing. In the original analysis: Repertoire TCRs were checked for matches against a reference library of SARS-CoV-2-specific TCRs that had been generated using the MIRA antigen-specificity platform. Breadth meant the fraction of unique TCRs that were SARS-CoV-2-associated, whereas depth meant the fraction of total T cells that were SARS-CoV-2-associated. Using the MIRA data, each spike-specific TCR was mapped to the spike region that the TCR reacts to and placed in a CD4 or CD8 class. Log10-transformed breadth and depth values were compared by one-way ANOVA with Sidak's multiple comparisons tests. In its TCRdb copy, this immuneACCESS table keeps in-frame sequences only and misses some clones. Where compared with another copy, unresolved V genes explain less than half of these, and the others have no known cause. V, J and clone size were drawn from that table, and D and trimming were deduced from the DNA. In all, the sample holds 130,000 to 150,000 clones, and approximately 88% of those were seen once. Over 13% of the sample rests with the top ten.

The germline V gene supplies CDR1 SGHTA and CDR2 FQGNSA. The CDR3, cysteine through phenylalanine, is 16 amino acids long. Just CDR3 DNA is preserved here, 48 bases in frame from base 1. V sheds 5 bases and J sheds 1 base, leaving 14 bases between their ends. Summary of the overall study and its limitations: Because no day 14 peak-response samples were available, the repertoires could be characterized only after the peak T cell response. Reportedly, close to half of the unique spike-specific TCRs recognized epitopes lying outside the regions that are mutated in the B.1.351 and B.1.1.7 variants. The 56-69-year group was small, and its depth increase did not reach significance, likely because of low power. Participants were mostly white British, with more females than males. The authors suggested clonal diversity may have been underestimated. The whole spike protein was spanned by vaccine-associated CD4 TCRs, and dominant responses were seen in regions 160-218 and 743-854. A significant rise in spike-specific TCR breadth and depth was observed after two AZD1222 doses relative to day 0 and relative to MenACWY recipients. Only a handful of AZD1222 recipients were SARS-CoV-2 seropositive at baseline, limiting conclusions about previously exposed vaccinees.

The sample was peripheral blood, taken on day 0 of AZD1222 vaccination. The receptor comes from an adult in good health. The chain is assembled from TRBV7-2 and TRBJ2-2; TRBD1 is a possible D gene, resting on 5 matching bases. The nucleotide sequence reads TGTGCCAGCAGCCCGCCAGGGAAGGAGAACACCGGGGAGCTGTTTTTT. Its product reads: CASSPPGKENTGELFF.